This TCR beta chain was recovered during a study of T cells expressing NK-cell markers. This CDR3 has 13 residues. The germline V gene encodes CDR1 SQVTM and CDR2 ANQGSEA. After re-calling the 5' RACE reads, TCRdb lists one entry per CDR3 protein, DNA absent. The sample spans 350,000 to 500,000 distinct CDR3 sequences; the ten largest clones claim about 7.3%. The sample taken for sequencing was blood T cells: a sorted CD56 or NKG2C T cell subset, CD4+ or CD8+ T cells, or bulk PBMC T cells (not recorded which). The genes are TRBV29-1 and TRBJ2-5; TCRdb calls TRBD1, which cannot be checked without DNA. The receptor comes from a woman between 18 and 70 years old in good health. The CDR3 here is CSASSPAGETQYF.